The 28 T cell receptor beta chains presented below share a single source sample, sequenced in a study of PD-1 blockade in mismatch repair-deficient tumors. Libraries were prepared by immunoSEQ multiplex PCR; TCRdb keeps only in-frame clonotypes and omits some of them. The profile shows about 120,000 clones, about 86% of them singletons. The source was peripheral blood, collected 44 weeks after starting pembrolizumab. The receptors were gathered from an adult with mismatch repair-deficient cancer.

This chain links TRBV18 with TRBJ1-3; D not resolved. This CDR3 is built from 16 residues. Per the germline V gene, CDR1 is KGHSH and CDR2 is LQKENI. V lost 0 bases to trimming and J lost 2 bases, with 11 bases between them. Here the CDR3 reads CASSPPARVTGNTIYF. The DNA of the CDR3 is TGTGCCAGCTCACCACCGGCGAGGGTAACTGGAAACACCATATATTTT.

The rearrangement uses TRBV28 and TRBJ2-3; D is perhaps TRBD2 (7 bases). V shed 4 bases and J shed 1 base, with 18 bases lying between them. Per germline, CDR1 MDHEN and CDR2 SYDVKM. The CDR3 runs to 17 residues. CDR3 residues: CASSSQLGGRGTDTQYF. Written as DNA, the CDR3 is TGTGCCAGCAGTTCACAATTAGGGGGGAGGGGCACAGATACGCAGTATTTT.

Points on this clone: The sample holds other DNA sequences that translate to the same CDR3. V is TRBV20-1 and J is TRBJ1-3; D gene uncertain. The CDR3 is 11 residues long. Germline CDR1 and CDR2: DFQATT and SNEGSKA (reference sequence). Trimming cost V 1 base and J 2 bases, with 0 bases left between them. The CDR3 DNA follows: TGCAGTGCTAGAGCTGGAAACACCATATATTTT. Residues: CSARAGNTIYF.

This CDR3 is CASSIEGGGANVLTF. CDR3 DNA sequence: TGTGCCAGTAGTATAGAGGGGGGTGGGGCCAACGTCCTGACTTTC. This sequence joins TRBV19 and TRBJ2-6; possibly TRBD2 for D (6 bases). The V end was cut by 0 bases, the J end by 3 bases, with 6 bases between. The CDR3 covers 15 residues. Looked up from germline, CDR1 is LNHDA and CDR2 is SQIVND (reference sequence). Supplemented by reference TRBV19 and TRBJ2-6, the full variable domain reads DGGITQSPKYLFRKEGQNVTLSCEQNLNHDAMYWYRQDPGQGLRLIYYSQIVNDFQKGDIAEGYSVSREKKESFPLTVTSAQKNPTAFYLCASSIEGGGANVLTFGAGSRLTVL.

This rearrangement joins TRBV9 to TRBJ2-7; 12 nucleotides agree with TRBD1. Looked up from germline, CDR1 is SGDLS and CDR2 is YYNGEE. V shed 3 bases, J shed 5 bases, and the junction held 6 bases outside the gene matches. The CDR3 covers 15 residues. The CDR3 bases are TGTGCCAGCAGCGAGGGGACAGGGGGCCTTCACGAGCAGTACTTC. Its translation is CASSEGTGGLHEQYF. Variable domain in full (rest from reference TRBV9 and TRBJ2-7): DSGVTQTPKHLITATGQRVTLRCSPRSGDLSVYWYQQSLDQGLQFLIQYYNGEERAKGNILERFSAQQFPDLHSELNLSSLELGDSALYFCASSEGTGGLHEQYFGPGTRLTVT.

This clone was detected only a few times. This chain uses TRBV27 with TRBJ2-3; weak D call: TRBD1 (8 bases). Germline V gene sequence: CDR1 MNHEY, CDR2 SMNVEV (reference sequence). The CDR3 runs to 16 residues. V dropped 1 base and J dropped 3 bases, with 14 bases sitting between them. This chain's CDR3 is CASSLYGQGGTDTQYF. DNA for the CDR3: TGTGCCAGCAGTTTATACGGACAGGGAGGGACAGATACGCAGTATTTT.

CDR3 in amino acids: CASSLTVAGGYEQYF. DNA of the CDR3: TGCGCCAGCAGCTTGACTGTGGCAGGGGGTTACGAGCAGTACTTC. The chain joins TRBV5-1 to TRBJ2-7, with 7 bases fitting TRBD1. With 1 base clipped from V and 4 bases from J, the junction kept 8 bases outside the gene matches. CDR1 SGHRS and CDR2 YFSETQ come from the germline V gene. The CDR3 is 15 residues long.

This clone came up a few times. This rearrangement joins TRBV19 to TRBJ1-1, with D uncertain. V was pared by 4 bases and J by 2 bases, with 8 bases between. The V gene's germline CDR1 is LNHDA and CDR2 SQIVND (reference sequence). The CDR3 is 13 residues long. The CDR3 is CASSSPVNTEAFF. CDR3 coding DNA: TGTGCCAGTAGTAGTCCGGTCAACACTGAAGCTTTCTTT.

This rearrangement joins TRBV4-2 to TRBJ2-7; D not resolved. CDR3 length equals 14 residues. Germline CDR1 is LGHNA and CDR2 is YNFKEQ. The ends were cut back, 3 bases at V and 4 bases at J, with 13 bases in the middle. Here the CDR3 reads CASSHQTLEYEQYF. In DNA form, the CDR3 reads TGTGCCAGCAGCCATCAGACTCTGGAATACGAGCAGTACTTC.

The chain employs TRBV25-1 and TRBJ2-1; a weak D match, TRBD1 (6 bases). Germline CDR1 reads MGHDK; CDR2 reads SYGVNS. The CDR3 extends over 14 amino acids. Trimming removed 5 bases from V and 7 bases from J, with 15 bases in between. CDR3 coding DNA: TGTGCCAGCAGTCCAACAGGGCAGGGAAATGAGCAGTTCTTC. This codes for CASSPTGQGNEQFF.

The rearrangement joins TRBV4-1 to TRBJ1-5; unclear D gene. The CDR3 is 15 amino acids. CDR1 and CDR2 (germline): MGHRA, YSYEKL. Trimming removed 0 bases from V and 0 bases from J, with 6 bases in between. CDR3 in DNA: TGCGCCAGCAGCCAAGAACAGTATAGCAATCAGCCCCAGCATTTT. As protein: CASSQEQYSNQPQHF.

Written as DNA, the CDR3 is TGCAGCGTCGAGGGGGGAATCGGGCAAGAGCAGTACTTC. Translated: CSVEGGIGQEQYF. This sequence joins TRBV29-1 and TRBJ2-7; D is possibly TRBD1 or TRBD2 (6 bases each). Deletions cut 6 bases from V and 7 bases from J, with 19 bases between. Germline assignment: CDR1 SQVTM and CDR2 ANQGSEA. The CDR3 is 13 residues long.

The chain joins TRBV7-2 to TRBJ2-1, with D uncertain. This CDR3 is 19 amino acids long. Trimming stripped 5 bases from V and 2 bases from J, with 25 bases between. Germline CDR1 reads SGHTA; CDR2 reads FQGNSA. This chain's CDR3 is CASSTRITMTGPAYNEQFF. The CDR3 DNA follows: TGTGCCAGCAGCACCCGAATAACCATGACTGGCCCTGCCTACAATGAGCAGTTCTTC. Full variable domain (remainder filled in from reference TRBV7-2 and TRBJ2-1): GAGVSQSPSNKVTEKGKDVELRCDPISGHTALYWYRQSLGQGLEFLIYFQGNSAPDKSGLPSDRFSAERTGGSVSTLTIQRTQQEDSAVYLCASSTRITMTGPAYNEQFFGPGTRLTVL.

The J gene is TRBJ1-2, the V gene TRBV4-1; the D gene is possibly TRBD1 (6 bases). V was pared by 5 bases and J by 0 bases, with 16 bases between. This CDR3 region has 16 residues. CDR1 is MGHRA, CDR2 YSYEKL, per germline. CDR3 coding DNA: TGCGCCAGCAGCACCCGGGGGCTGCAAACTAACTATGGCTACACCTTC. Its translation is CASSTRGLQTNYGYTF.

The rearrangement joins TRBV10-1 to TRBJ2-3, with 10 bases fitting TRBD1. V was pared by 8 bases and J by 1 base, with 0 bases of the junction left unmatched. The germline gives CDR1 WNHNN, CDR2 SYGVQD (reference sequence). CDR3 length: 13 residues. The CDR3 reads CASGTGGTDTQYF. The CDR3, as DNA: TGCGCCAGCGGGACAGGGGGCACAGATACGCAGTATTTT.

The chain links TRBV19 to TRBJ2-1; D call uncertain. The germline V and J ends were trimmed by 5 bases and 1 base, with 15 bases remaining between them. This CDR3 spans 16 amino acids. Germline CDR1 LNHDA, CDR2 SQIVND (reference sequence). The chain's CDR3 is CASSDSPSGSYNEQFF. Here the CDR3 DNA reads TGTGCCAGTAGTGATTCCCCCTCCGGTTCCTACAATGAGCAGTTCTTC.

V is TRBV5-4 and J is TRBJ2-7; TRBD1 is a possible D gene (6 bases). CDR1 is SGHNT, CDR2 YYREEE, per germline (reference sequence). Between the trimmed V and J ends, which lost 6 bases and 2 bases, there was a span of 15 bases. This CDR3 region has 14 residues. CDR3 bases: TGTGCCAGCACCCGACAGGATATGACCTACGAGCAGTACTTC. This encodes CASTRQDMTYEQYF.

The CDR3: CASSPYQLAGSGEQYF. DNA of the CDR3: TGTGCCAGTAGTCCTTACCAACTAGCGGGAAGTGGCGAGCAGTACTTC. The genes are TRBV19 and TRBJ2-7; 10 bases map to TRBD2. Looked up from germline, CDR1 is LNHDA and CDR2 is SQIVND (reference sequence). The CDR3 loop spans 16 amino acids. V was clipped by 5 bases and J by 6 bases; unmatched bases: 13.

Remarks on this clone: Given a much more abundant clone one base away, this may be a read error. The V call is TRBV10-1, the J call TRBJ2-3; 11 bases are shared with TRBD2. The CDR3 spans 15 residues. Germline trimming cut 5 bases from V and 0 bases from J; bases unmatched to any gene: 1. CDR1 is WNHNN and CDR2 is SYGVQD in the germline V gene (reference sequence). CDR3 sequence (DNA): TGCGCCAGCAGTCGGACTAGCGGGAGCACAGATACGCAGTATTTT. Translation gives CASSRTSGSTDTQYF.

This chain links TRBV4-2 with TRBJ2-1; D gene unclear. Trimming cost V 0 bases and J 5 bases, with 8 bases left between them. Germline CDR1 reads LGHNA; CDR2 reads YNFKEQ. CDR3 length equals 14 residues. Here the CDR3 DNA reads TGTGCCAGCAGCCAAGAAGTAGGAAACAATGAGCAGTTCTTC. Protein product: CASSQEVGNNEQFF.

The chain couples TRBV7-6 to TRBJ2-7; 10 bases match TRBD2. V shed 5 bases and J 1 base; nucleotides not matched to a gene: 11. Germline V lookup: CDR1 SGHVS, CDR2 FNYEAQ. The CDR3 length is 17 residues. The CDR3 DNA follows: TGTGCCAGCAGCCCCGCGGGGAGCGGGAGGGGGTCCTACGAGCAGTACTTC. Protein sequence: CASSPAGSGRGSYEQYF.

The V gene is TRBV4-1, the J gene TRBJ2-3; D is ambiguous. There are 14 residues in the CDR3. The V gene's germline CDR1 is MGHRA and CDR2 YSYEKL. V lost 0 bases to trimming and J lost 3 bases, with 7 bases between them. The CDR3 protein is CASSQDWATDTQYF. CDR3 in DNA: TGCGCCAGCAGCCAAGATTGGGCTACAGATACGCAGTATTTT.

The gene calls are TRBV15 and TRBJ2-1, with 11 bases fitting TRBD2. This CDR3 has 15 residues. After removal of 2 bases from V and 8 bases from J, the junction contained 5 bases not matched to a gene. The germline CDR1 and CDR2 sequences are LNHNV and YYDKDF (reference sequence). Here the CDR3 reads CATSRQTSGTDEQFF. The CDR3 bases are TGTGCCACCAGCAGACAGACTAGCGGGACCGATGAGCAGTTCTTC.

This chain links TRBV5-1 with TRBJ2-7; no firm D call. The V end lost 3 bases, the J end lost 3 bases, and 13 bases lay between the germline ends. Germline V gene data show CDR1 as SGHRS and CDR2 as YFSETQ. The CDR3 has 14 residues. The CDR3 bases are TGCGCCAGCAGCTACCGTGGATCGAGCTACGAGCAGTACTTC. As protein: CASSYRGSSYEQYF.

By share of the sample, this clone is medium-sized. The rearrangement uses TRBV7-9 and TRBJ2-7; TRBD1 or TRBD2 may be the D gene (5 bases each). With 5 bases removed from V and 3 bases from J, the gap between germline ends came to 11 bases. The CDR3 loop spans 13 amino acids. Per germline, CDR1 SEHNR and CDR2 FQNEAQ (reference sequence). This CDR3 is CASSHGTDYEQYF. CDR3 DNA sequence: TGTGCCAGCAGCCACGGGACGGACTACGAGCAGTACTTC. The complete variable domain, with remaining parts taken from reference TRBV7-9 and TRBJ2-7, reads DTGVSQNPRHKITKRGQNVTFRCDPISEHNRLYWYRQTLGQGPEFLTYFQNEAQLEKSRLLSDRFSAERPKGSFSTLEIQRTEQGDSAMYLCASSHGTDYEQYFGPGTRLTVT.

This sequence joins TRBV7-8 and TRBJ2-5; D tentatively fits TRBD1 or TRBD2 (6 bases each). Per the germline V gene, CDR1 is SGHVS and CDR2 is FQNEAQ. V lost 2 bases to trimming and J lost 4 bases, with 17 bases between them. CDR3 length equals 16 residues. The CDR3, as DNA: TGTGCCAGCAGCTTAACGGCAGGGGACTTAATAGAGACCCAGTACTTC. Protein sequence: CASSLTAGDLIETQYF. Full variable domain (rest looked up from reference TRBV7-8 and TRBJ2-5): GAGVSQSPRYKVAKRGQDVALRCDPISGHVSLFWYQQALGQGPEFLTYFQNEAQLDKSGLPSDRFFAERPEGSVSTLKIQRTQQEDSAVYLCASSLTAGDLIETQYFGPGTRLLVL.

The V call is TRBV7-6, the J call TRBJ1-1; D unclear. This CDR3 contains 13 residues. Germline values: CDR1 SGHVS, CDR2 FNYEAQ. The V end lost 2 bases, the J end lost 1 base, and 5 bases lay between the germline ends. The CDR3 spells CASSLRENTEAFF. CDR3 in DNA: TGTGCCAGCAGCTTAAGGGAGAACACTGAAGCTTTCTTT.

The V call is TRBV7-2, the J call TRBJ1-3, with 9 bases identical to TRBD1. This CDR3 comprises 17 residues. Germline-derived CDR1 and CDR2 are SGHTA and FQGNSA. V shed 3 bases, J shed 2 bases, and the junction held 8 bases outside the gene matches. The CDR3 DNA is TGTGCCAGCAGCTTCGCGCCGGACAGGGGCACTGGAAACACCATATATTTT. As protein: CASSFAPDRGTGNTIYF.